What follows are 9 T cell receptor beta chains derived from one specimen sequenced in a study of read filtering for tumor transcriptome and immune sequencing. The library was built from about 400 ng RNA with molecular barcoded adaptors for alpha/delta and beta/gamma chains. MiXCR, applied by TCRdb to the reads, yields one record per CDR3 protein. The sample yields roughly 18,000 distinct CDR3 sequences, approximately 20% seen once. The sequenced material came from a population of CD138-negative cells sorted from bone marrow. The receptor source for this set is a donor at least 40 years old with multiple myeloma.

This clonotype is medium-sized within its sample. V usage is TRBV6-4 and J usage is TRBJ1-5; tentatively, D is TRBD1 (5 bases). V lost 0 bases and J 6 bases, leaving 9 bases between the germline ends. Germline CDR1 reads MRHNA; CDR2 reads SNTAGT. This CDR3 has 14 residues. The CDR3, as DNA: TGTGCCAGCAGTGACTCGATAGGGGTTCAGCCCCAGCATTTT. Translated, it gives CASSDSIGVQPQHF.

This chain links TRBV4-2 with TRBJ2-5, with a possible D match to TRBD2 (6 bases). The CDR3 spans 15 residues. Trimming left V 4 bases short and J 1 base short, with 13 bases between. CDR1 and CDR2 from the germline V gene are LGHNA and YNFKEQ. CDR3 protein: CASSPYGGSQETQYF. The CDR3 DNA reads TGTGCCAGCAGCCCCTACGGGGGAAGCCAAGAGACCCAGTACTTC.

This clonotype occurred many times. The chain is built from TRBV12-3 or TRBV12-4 and TRBJ1-5; D remains ambiguous. V lost 2 bases to trimming and J lost 1 base, with 12 bases between them. This CDR3 has 16 amino acids. DNA of the CDR3: TGTGCCAGCAGTTTACGGCAGCAGTCGAGCAATCAGCCCCAGCATTTT. Its protein product is CASSLRQQSSNQPQHF.

Points on this clonotype: A much bigger clone sits one base away, suggesting this may be a read error. The chain combines TRBV18 with TRBJ1-2; D is uncertain. This CDR3 is 13 amino acids long. V lost 1 base to trimming and J lost 6 bases, with 9 bases between them. The germline V gene encodes CDR1 KGHSH and CDR2 LQKENI. The DNA for the CDR3 is TGTGCCAGCTCACCACAACCCGACCATGGCTACACCTTC. Translation gives CASSPQPDHGYTF.

By its share, this clonotype is medium-sized. This chain connects TRBV6-2 or TRBV6-3 to TRBJ2-1; maybe TRBD2 (5 bases). The V end was cut by 5 bases, the J end by 9 bases, with 8 bases between. CDR1 and CDR2 from the germline V gene are MNHEY and SVGEGT. The CDR3 totals 11 residues. The CDR3 coding sequence is TGTGCCAGCAGTCAAGGACTTGAGCAGTTCTTC. Amino acids: CASSQGLEQFF.

Sample share makes this clonotype large. Mismatch with germline at one junction end may stem from a read error. This chain connects TRBV7-9 to TRBJ1-1; D is unclear. This CDR3 is 14 amino acids long. Germline loops: CDR1 SEHNR, CDR2 FQNEAQ (reference sequence). The DNA of the CDR3 is TGCGCCAGCAGCCAAGCCCCTAAATACACTGAAGCTTTCTTT. Its protein product is CASSQAPKYTEAFF.

The chain recombines TRBV27 with TRBJ2-5; 10 nucleotides agree with TRBD2. Trimming removed 4 bases from V and 4 bases from J; junction bases left unmatched: 12. The germline V gene has CDR1 MNHEY and CDR2 SMNVEV (reference sequence). The CDR3 consists of 17 residues. The CDR3: CASSSARLAGDRETQYF. The CDR3 DNA is TGTGCCAGCAGTTCCGCTCGGCTAGCGGGAGATAGAGAGACCCAGTACTTC.

This clonotype was observed at least ten times. The chain carries TRBV7-8 and TRBJ1-1, with unresolved D. The V and J ends lost 5 bases and 5 bases respectively, with 15 bases between them. Germline CDR1 reads SGHVS; CDR2 reads FQNEAQ. The length of the CDR3 is 14 residues. The CDR3 coding sequence is TGTGCCAGCAGCCCCTCTGCCCAGGAAACTGAAGCTTTCTTT. Its translation is CASSPSAQETEAFF.

This clonotype was observed at least ten times. The rearrangement links TRBV28 to TRBJ2-7; D is unclear. Per germline, CDR1 MDHEN and CDR2 SYDVKM. There are 14 residues in the CDR3. V dropped 1 base and J dropped 1 base, with 8 bases sitting between them. In nucleotides, the CDR3 is TGTGCCAGCAGTTTATACGGGCTATCCTACGAGCAGTACTTC. This encodes CASSLYGLSYEQYF. Complete variable domain (other parts from reference TRBV28 and TRBJ2-7): DVKVTQSSRYLVKRTGEKVFLECVQDMDHENMFWYRQDPGLGLRLIYFSYDVKMKEKGDIPEGYSVSREKKERFSLILESASTNQTSMYLCASSLYGLSYEQYFGPGTRLTVT.